Given below is one T cell receptor (beta chain) in context. Its antigen is as yet unknown. 5'RACE with constant-segment primers yielded barcoded, UMI-tagged TCR alpha and TCR beta cDNA libraries. TCRdb re-called the 5' RACE reads through MiXCR, storing one row per CDR3 protein. Here the sample spans around 250,000 distinct CDR3 sequences, 16% being singletons. The sample is drawn from a study of T-cell memory formation after mild COVID-19. Across the whole study: Largely, TCR clusters stayed within a single donor.

Study-wide results and limits: Largely, contracting CD4+ clones fell within CM and EM, and contracting CD8+ clones within EMRA. Some clones that responded turned up in pre-infection memory, which suggests that cross-reactive memory joined in.

The V gene's germline CDR1 is MNHEY and CDR2 SVGEGT. There are 14 residues in the CDR3. With 5 bases clipped from V and 6 bases from J, the junction kept 4 bases outside the gene matches. Sequenced sample: PBMCs or a T cell subset sorted from them (not recorded which). V and J are TRBV6-2 or TRBV6-3 and TRBJ2-1; 10 nucleotides align to TRBD2. This TCR derives from a man between 18 and 29 years old who had mild COVID-19 (a few samples of this study predate the infection). Cell type and time point are not known. The CDR3 DNA reads TGTGCCAGCAGTCTCGCTAGCGGGGGCAATGAGCAGTTCTTC. Its translation: CASSLASGGNEQFF.